In this sample, the clone carrying this T cell receptor (beta chain) turned up a few times. The antigen is not known. The study ran its PCR with 60 Vbeta and 13 Jbeta primers. Libraries were prepared by immunoSEQ multiplex PCR; TCRdb keeps only in-frame clonotypes and omits some of them. The profile shows 100,000 to 150,000 clones, around 78% of them singletons. CDR1 is LGHNA and CDR2 is YNFKEQ in the germline V gene. Trimming removed 4 bases from V and 4 bases from J; junction bases left unmatched: 9. The CDR3 spans 16 residues. The sample comes from a study of cytomegalovirus exposure and HLA in healthy donors. Study-wide results and caveats: Three CMV-associated chains proved CMV antigen-specific in vitro.

This chain uses TRBV4-2 with TRBJ2-3; 9 bases agree with TRBD1. The sample was PBMCs. This sequence originates from a man aged 35-49 years in good health and CMV-seronegative. The chain's CDR3 is CASSPEPGQGADTQYF. For the CDR3, the DNA is TGTGCCAGCAGCCCGGAACCGGGACAGGGCGCAGATACGCAGTATTTT.